Described below is a single T cell receptor (beta chain) sequence and its context. Its matching antigen is unknown. The sample is drawn from a study of cytomegalovirus exposure and HLA in healthy donors. Whole-study findings and limits: Most TCR sequences showed up rarely, but some public TCRs showed up in many donors. In vitro, a few CMV-associated chains proved specific for CMV antigens.

CDR3 size: 15 residues. Germline CDR1 MGHDK, CDR2 SYGVNS. J lost 6 bases, V lost 6 bases, and 12 bases had no gene match. A multiplex PCR was run with 60 Vbeta primers and 13 Jbeta primers. Libraries were prepared by immunoSEQ multiplex PCR; TCRdb keeps only in-frame clonotypes and omits some of them. Found here are around 150,000 clones, 60% to 85% of them singletons; the top ten hold 2.8%. The TCR sequence derives from a male donor in good health and CMV-seronegative. J is TRBJ1-2 and V is TRBV25-1; 8 bases fit TRBD1. The sample consisted of PBMCs. CDR3 in amino acids: CASRGSGRGLDGYTF. In DNA, the CDR3 is TGTGCCAGCAGGGGGTCGGGCAGGGGGCTTGATGGCTACACCTTC.